The TCR beta chain under discussion was sequenced for a study of CD4+ T cells in melanoma. Looked up from germline, CDR1 is SGHTA and CDR2 is FQGTGA. The CDR3 spans 14 residues. The V end was cut by 0 bases, the J end by 0 bases, with 5 bases between. Sequencing used immunoSEQ multiplex PCR; TCRdb keeps in-frame clones, though not all of them. The sample contains some 12,000 clones, about 70% of which appear only once. General study results and limits: Diverse differentiation states were reported for melanoma neoantigen-specific CD4+ T cells. A reported correlation linked neoantigen-specific CD4+ T cells to CD8+, macrophage and B cell function.

Regarding this clone: Its target is unknown.

The genes are TRBV7-3 and TRBJ2-5, with D hard to call. The sample was cells from a culture (not recorded whether cultured in vitro). This sequence originates from a human donor with melanoma. The CDR3: CASSLTPDQETQYF. The CDR3 DNA is TGTGCCAGCAGCTTAACTCCAGACCAAGAGACCCAGTACTTC.